This T cell receptor beta chain appears in the sequencing data of a study of metastatic and nonmetastatic thyroid tumors. TCRdb re-called the PCR reads through MiXCR. The sample shows some 5,000 clones, about 29% of them seen only once. Every patient underwent thyroid surgery untreated. Sequencing was performed on adjacent normal tissue. The receptor's source is a female donor with papillary thyroid cancer or a benign thyroid nodule (not recorded which). Some clones in this sample may be carry-over from other donors' samples.

CDR3 sequence reads: CASSLYYGDYNEVFF. As DNA, the CDR3 is TGTGCCAGCAGCTTATATTATGGGGACTACAATGAGGTGTTCTTC. This sequence joins TRBV7-8 and TRBJ2-1; 7 bases are shared with TRBD2. Unmatched junction bases numbered 16, after V lost 2 bases and J lost 15 bases. CDR3 size: 15 residues. Germline CDR1 is SGHVS and CDR2 is FQNEAQ.